One and the same sample provided the 28 T cell receptor beta chains below, sequenced in a study of healthy donors' naive CD4 and CD8 T cells. Each TCR library used roughly 510 ng of total RNA and a linear amplification protocol. MiXCR, run by TCRdb on the reads, gives a single entry per CDR3 protein. The sample shows 180,000 or so distinct CDR3 sequences, about four fifths of them seen only once. Sequenced sample: naive CD4+ and CD8+ T cells sorted from blood, pooled from several donors. All receptors derive from a pool of human donors in good health; the sample pools cells from several healthy donors.

The genes are TRBV6-1 and TRBJ2-3, with D unresolved. The germline gives CDR1 MNHNS, CDR2 SASEGT. V gave up 7 bases and J gave up 2 bases, with 22 bases separating them. The CDR3 runs to 17 residues. DNA for the CDR3: TGTGCCAGCATCCCACCCAGCCAGCGAACTAACACAGATACGCAGTATTTT. Its protein is CASIPPSQRTNTDTQYF.

V and J are TRBV6-6 and TRBJ2-1; perhaps TRBD2 as D (6 bases). Per germline, CDR1 MNHNY and CDR2 SVGAGI (reference sequence). The length of the CDR3 is 18 residues. Trimming took 0 bases from V and 6 from J, leaving 21 bases between them. CDR3: CASSYSSGFALEPNEQFF. The CDR3, as DNA: TGTGCCAGCAGTTACTCAAGCGGGTTTGCTCTAGAGCCCAATGAGCAGTTCTTC.

This chain uses TRBV29-1 with TRBJ2-4; 7 nucleotides line up with TRBD1. Germline values: CDR1 SQVTM, CDR2 ANQGSEA. The length of the CDR3 is 10 residues. Unmatched junction bases numbered 3, after V lost 5 bases and J lost 11 bases. CDR3 region: CSVIGQVQYF. In DNA, the CDR3 is TGCAGCGTTATTGGACAGGTTCAGTACTTC.

The rearrangement joins TRBV6-1 to TRBJ2-1; 11 positions agree with TRBD2. The CDR3 loop spans 18 amino acids. CDR1 and CDR2 from the germline V gene are MNHNS and SASEGT. J lost 8 bases, V lost 5 bases, and 17 bases had no gene match. CDR3 nucleotide sequence: TGTGCCAGCAGTCCCCGGCCAGAACTAGCGGGAGTGTCCTATGAGCAGTTCTTC. Translation: CASSPRPELAGVSYEQFF.

The chain employs TRBV19 and TRBJ1-5, with TRBD1 matching over 8 bases. The CDR3 consists of 15 residues. The germline V gene has CDR1 LNHDA and CDR2 SQIVND (reference sequence). Unmatched junction bases numbered 10, after V lost 5 bases and J lost 7 bases. The CDR3 nucleotides read TGTGCCAGTAGTCTCGGAGGACAGGGAGGCCAGCCCCAGCATTTT. Its protein product is CASSLGGQGGQPQHF.

This clonotype was recorded a few times. The chain has TRBV15 and TRBJ2-7; TRBD1 matches at 12 bases. The V and J ends lost 1 base and 3 bases, in that order; junction bases with no gene match: 16. The CDR3 sequence is 20 residues long. From germline, CDR1 is LNHNV and CDR2 YYDKDF (reference sequence). In DNA form, the CDR3 reads TGTGCCACCAGCAGAGTTCTCCCCGGGACAGGGGGCGTCGAGTACTACGAGCAGTACTTC. Amino acids: CATSRVLPGTGGVEYYEQYF.

The rearrangement joins TRBV6-5 to TRBJ2-5, with 7 bases identical to TRBD2. V lost 0 bases and J lost 5; bases outside the gene matches: 9. CDR3 length: 16 residues. Germline loops: CDR1 MNHEY, CDR2 SVGAGI. The DNA for the CDR3 is TGTGCCAGCAGTTACTCGAAACGCGGGAGAGATGAGACCCAGTACTTC. Protein: CASSYSKRGRDETQYF.

Here the CDR3 reads CASSIRTSGEETQYF. CDR3 sequence (DNA): TGTGCCAGCAGCATACGGACTAGCGGCGAAGAGACCCAGTACTTC. The rearrangement uses TRBV11-2 and TRBJ2-5, with 10 bases matching TRBD2. The CDR3 loop spans 15 amino acids. With 5 bases clipped from V and 3 bases from J, the junction kept 6 bases outside the gene matches. From germline, CDR1 is SGHAT and CDR2 FQNNGV. The entire variable domain, with the rest obtained from reference TRBV11-2 and TRBJ2-5, is as follows: EAGVAQSPRYKIIEKRQSVAFWCNPISGHATLYWYQQILGQGPKLLIQFQNNGVVDDSQLPKDRFSAERLKGVDSTLKIQPAKLEDSAVYLCASSIRTSGEETQYFGPGTRLLVL.

Only a few counts were recorded for this clonotype. The chain employs TRBV29-1 and TRBJ2-3; D could derive from TRBD1 or TRBD2 (5 bases each). Between the trimmed V and J ends, which lost 3 bases and 2 bases, there was a span of 9 bases. Germline V lookup: CDR1 SQVTM, CDR2 ANQGSEA. This CDR3 comprises 13 residues. The CDR3 sequence is CSVEGRLTDTQYF. CDR3 sequence (DNA): TGCAGCGTTGAGGGACGACTCACAGATACGCAGTATTTT.

This rearrangement joins TRBV29-1 to TRBJ1-1; D gene ambiguous. Trimming pared 4 bases from V and 0 bases from J, leaving 15 bases between. This CDR3 comprises 15 residues. Germline V gene lookup returns CDR1 SQVTM and CDR2 ANQGSEA. The CDR3 DNA follows: TGCAGCGTTGTAGGAGGACTCAACATGAACACTGAAGCTTTCTTT. Its protein product is CSVVGGLNMNTEAFF.

Turning to this clonotype: At one boundary the junction diverges from the germline segment, which might be a read error. The chain links TRBV5-1 to TRBJ1-2, with D unresolved. This CDR3 is built from 14 residues. The V gene's germline CDR1 is SGHRS and CDR2 YFSETQ. The CDR3 reads CASSVGGFNYGYIF. The CDR3 DNA sequence: TGCGCCAGCAGCGTGGGCGGATTTAACTATGGCTACATCTTC.

V is TRBV29-1 and J is TRBJ1-1; 8 positions agree with TRBD1. The CDR3 totals 13 residues. Germline V CDR1 and CDR2: SQVTM, ANQGSEA. V was pared by 6 bases and J by 4 bases, with 7 bases of the junction left unmatched. CDR3 residues: CSVLQGGGTEAFF. The CDR3 DNA follows: TGCAGCGTCCTACAGGGGGGCGGCACTGAAGCTTTCTTT. The full variable domain, with the rest looked up from reference TRBV29-1 and TRBJ1-1, is SAVISQKPSRDICQRGTSLTIQCQVDSQVTMMFWYRQQPGQSLTLIATANQGSEATYESGFVIDKFPISRPNLTFSTLTVSNMSPEDSSIYLCSVLQGGGTEAFFGQGTRLTVV.

This chain links TRBV15 with TRBJ2-7; 8 nucleotides align to TRBD1. CDR3 size: 16 residues. V lost 1 base to trimming and J lost 7 bases; unmatched junction nucleotides: 12. Germline CDR1 reads LNHNV; CDR2 reads YYDKDF (reference sequence). The CDR3 DNA is TGTGCCACCAGCAGAGTTCCAGGACAGGGAGCACGGGAGCAGTACTTC. It codes for CATSRVPGQGAREQYF.

This clonotype was observed a few times. V usage is TRBV5-6 and J usage is TRBJ2-5; D not certain. Trimming pared 7 bases from V and 3 bases from J, leaving 10 bases between. Germline assignment: CDR1 SGHDT and CDR2 YYEEEE. The CDR3 is made up of 12 amino acids. The DNA of the CDR3 is TGTGCCAGCGGCCTACTAAAAGAGACCCAGTACTTC. This codes for CASGLLKETQYF. Full variable domain (outside the CDR3, taken from reference TRBV5-6 and TRBJ2-5): DAGVTQSPTHLIKTRGQQVTLRCSPKSGHDTVSWYQQALGQGPQFIFQYYEEEERQRGNFPDRFSGHQFPNYSSELNVNALLLGDSALYLCASGLLKETQYFGPGTRLLVL.

The rearrangement uses TRBV27 and TRBJ2-5, with a possible D match to TRBD1 (5 bases). This CDR3 contains 16 residues. Trimming took off 7 bases at V and 4 bases at J, with 22 bases between the two ends. CDR1 is MNHEY, CDR2 SMNVEV, per germline (reference sequence). The CDR3 DNA reads TGTGCCAGCAAGGGTCTGTTGGGGCCAGCCGGAGAGACCCAGTACTTC. Residues: CASKGLLGPAGETQYF.

This chain uses TRBV6-5 with TRBJ1-6; no reliable D call. The CDR3 consists of 12 residues. V was shortened by 6 bases and J by 4 bases, with 4 bases between the two germline ends. Germline V CDR1 and CDR2: MNHEY, SVGAGI. The CDR3 spells CASREYNSPLHF. CDR3 coding DNA: TGTGCCAGCAGAGAGTATAATTCACCCCTCCACTTT.

The rearrangement links TRBV29-1 to TRBJ2-1; D is tentatively TRBD1 or TRBD2 (5 bases each). Looked up from germline, CDR1 is SQVTM and CDR2 is ANQGSEA. The CDR3 spans 12 residues. CDR3: CSIREGYNEQFF. CDR3 bases: TGCAGTATCCGAGAGGGGTATAATGAGCAGTTCTTC.

The chain uses TRBV5-6 and TRBJ2-7; D gene unclear. Germline-derived CDR1 and CDR2 are SGHDT and YYEEEE. This CDR3 is 14 amino acids long. Trimming pared 1 base from V and 2 bases from J, leaving 10 bases between. As DNA, the CDR3 is TGTGCCAGCAGCTTGTGGGCGGATCCCTACGAGCAGTACTTC. Amino acids: CASSLWADPYEQYF.

The chain uses TRBV6-2 or TRBV6-3 and TRBJ2-2; D is ambiguous. This CDR3 region has 12 residues. Germline V gives CDR1 MNHEY, CDR2 SVGEGT. With 4 bases removed from V and 3 bases from J, the gap between germline ends came to 3 bases. DNA for the CDR3: TGTGCCAGCAGTTCAGACACCGGGGAGCTGTTTTTT. This sequence encodes CASSSDTGELFF.

This chain uses TRBV2 with TRBJ2-2; no clear D gene. CDR1 and CDR2 (germline): SNHLY, FYNNEI. This CDR3 is 12 amino acids long. The ends were cut back, 5 bases at V and 5 bases at J, with 6 bases in the middle. The CDR3 region has the DNA TGTGCCAGCAGTTCGGAAACCGGGGAGCTGTTTTTT. This codes for CASSSETGELFF.

This chain joins TRBV6-6 and TRBJ2-7, with TRBD1 matching over 7 bases. V dropped 6 bases and J dropped 6; count of bases not matched to a gene: 8. Germline loops: CDR1 MNHNY, CDR2 SVGAGI (reference sequence). This CDR3 is 13 amino acids long. This chain's CDR3 is CASSTRQGAEQYF. CDR3 nucleotide sequence: TGTGCCAGCAGCACTAGACAGGGTGCCGAGCAGTACTTC.

As regards this clonotype: One junction end disagrees with the germline gene, perhaps due to a read error. The V gene is TRBV6-5, the J gene TRBJ2-5; no reliable D call. CDR3 length: 15 residues. The germline V gene encodes CDR1 MNHEY and CDR2 SVGAGI. CDR3 sequence reads: CASSYSQVLQGTQYF. CDR3 nucleotides: TGTGCCAGCAGTTACTCGCAAGTATTGCAAGGGACCCAGTACTTC.

V gene TRBV29-1 combines with J gene TRBJ2-7; 9 nucleotides agree with TRBD2. CDR3 length equals 14 residues. V trimming: 4 bases; J trimming: 2 bases; junction bases outside the gene matches: 6. Looked up from germline, CDR1 is SQVTM and CDR2 is ANQGSEA. The CDR3 nucleotides are TGCAGCGTTGTAGGGCTAGCGGGAACCTACGAGCAGTACTTC. The encoded protein is CSVVGLAGTYEQYF.

V is TRBV5-6 and J is TRBJ2-7; D is ambiguous. From germline, CDR1 is SGHDT and CDR2 YYEEEE. V lost 4 bases to trimming and J lost 4 bases, with 6 bases between them. The CDR3 is 11 residues long. The CDR3 DNA reads TGTGCCAGCAGCCTCATGTACGAGCAGTACTTC. Residues: CASSLMYEQYF.

The V gene is TRBV12-3 or TRBV12-4, the J gene TRBJ1-5; a possible D gene is TRBD1 (6 bases). This CDR3 comprises 14 residues. Trimming removed 2 bases from V and 7 bases from J, with 12 bases in between. The CDR3 loop reads CASSLIQGGQPQHF. The CDR3, as DNA: TGTGCCAGCAGTTTAATACAGGGAGGACAGCCCCAGCATTTT.

The chain couples TRBV6-5 to TRBJ2-2; D unclear. The CDR3 loop spans 17 amino acids. Germline V gene data show CDR1 as MNHEY and CDR2 as SVGAGI. Trimming pared 2 bases from V and 5 bases from J, leaving 18 bases between. CDR3 nucleotides: TGTGCCAGCAGTTACAACCGATTTGGGTCTATAACCGGGGAGCTGTTTTTT. Translated: CASSYNRFGSITGELFF.

Remarks on this clonotype: The junction and the germline gene differ at one end; a read error may be behind it. The rearrangement links TRBV5-6 to TRBJ2-7; D is uncertain. Germline V gene data show CDR1 as SGHDT and CDR2 as YYEEEE. This CDR3 has 13 residues. The CDR3 nucleotides are TGTGTCAGCAGCTTTCGCAGCAACTACGAGCAGTACTTC. This codes for CVSSFRSNYEQYF.

The chain has TRBV6-6 and TRBJ1-5; TRBD1 agrees at 10 bases. The junction had 5 bases not matched to a gene; V was cut back by 0 bases and J by 6 bases. Germline V CDR1 and CDR2: MNHNY, SVGAGI (reference sequence). CDR3 length equals 16 residues. The CDR3 is CASSYSGQGLSQPQHF. CDR3 coding DNA: TGTGCCAGCAGTTACTCGGGACAGGGGTTAAGTCAGCCCCAGCATTTT.